These T cell receptor beta chains were read from a single sample in a study of T cell therapy after organ transplantation. No antigen is known for these receptors. Assay used: immunoSEQ multiplex PCR; TCRdb lists only in-frame clones, some missing. This table has more than 2,500 clones, about 80% appearing once. Sequenced material: CD8+ T cells from blood, taken after autologous CMV-specific T cell therapy. All receptors come from a human patient who had received a solid organ transplant and had CMV disease. Some T cells may be provided by the graft donor. Both conserved end residues are part of each CDR3. D genes are given only for firm matches. Only some rows state a clone size, as once, few, many or a class for expanded clones.

clone_size	d_call	v_call	j_call	cdr3_nt	cdr3_aa
-	-	TRBV5-4	TRBJ1-3	TGTGCCAGCAGCTTGGTGGGGGCTTCTGGAAACACCATATATTTT	CASSLVGASGNTIYF
-	-	TRBV13	TRBJ1-6	TGTGCCAGCAGCAACCCGGCCCTCGATAATTCACCCCTCCACTTT	CASSNPALDNSPLHF
-	TRBD2	TRBV9	TRBJ2-1	TGTGCCAGCAGCGTAGCCGGGGAGGGCCATGAGCAGTTCTTC	CASSVAGEGHEQFF
-	TRBD1	TRBV27	TRBJ2-7	TGTGCCAGCAGTCTGGGACAGGGGGCCCCCTACGAGCAGTACTTC	CASSLGQGAPYEQYF
-	-	TRBV10-3	TRBJ2-7	TGTGCCATCAGTGAGATTATATTGGACAGCTACGAGCAGTACTTC	CAISEIILDSYEQYF
few	TRBD1	TRBV28	TRBJ1-1	TGTGCCAGCAGTTTAGCAGGGGGGAACACTGAAGCTTTCTTT	CASSLAGGNTEAFF
-	-	TRBV6-5	TRBJ1-2	TGTGCCAGCAGTTACTCAGGCAGCAACTATGGCTACACCTTC	CASSYSGSNYGYTF
-	-	TRBV7-7	TRBJ1-3	TGTGCCAGCAGCCTATCAGCTGGAAACACCATATATTTT	CASSLSAGNTIYF
once	-	TRBV28	TRBJ1-2	TGTGCCAGCAGTTTCCCCAGTCAGGGTTTCGACTATGGCTACACCTTC	CASSFPSQGFDYGYTF
-	-	TRBV19	TRBJ1-1	TGTGCCAGTAGTCCGGGACATAGGAACACTGAAGCTTTCTTT	CASSPGHRNTEAFF
-	TRBD1	TRBV27	TRBJ2-7	TGTGCCAGCAGAAGGACAGGGACCTACGAGCAGTACTTC	CASRRTGTYEQYF
-	-	TRBV27	TRBJ2-1	TGTGCCAGCAGTCGCGGGCAGGGGGGTTTGGGTGAGCAGTTCTTC	CASSRGQGGLGEQFF
-	TRBD1	TRBV6-5	TRBJ1-1	TGTGCCAGCAGTTACTCGATGGGACAGGAAGCTTTCTTT	CASSYSMGQEAFF
-	-	TRBV27	TRBJ1-6	TGTGCCAGCAGTTCAGGGGTGGATTCACCCCTCCACTTT	CASSSGVDSPLHF
-	TRBD1	TRBV7-9	TRBJ2-7	TGTGCCAGCAGCTTCGGACAGGGTATGATCAACGAGCAGTACTTC	CASSFGQGMINEQYF
-	TRBD1	TRBV28	TRBJ2-2	TGTGCCAGCAGTTTTGGACAGGGAGAGACCGGGGAGCTGTTTTTT	CASSFGQGETGELFF
-	-	TRBV12-5	TRBJ2-3	TGTGCTAGTGTCCGCAGGGGATTAGGCACAGATACGCAGTATTTT	CASVRRGLGTDTQYF
few	TRBD1	TRBV6-6	TRBJ1-1	TGTGCCAGCCTGCCATCGGGACAGGCGCAATCTGAAGCTTTCTTT	CASLPSGQAQSEAFF
-	-	TRBV5-7	TRBJ2-6	TGTGCCAGCTTTATGGGGTCTGGGGCCAACGTCCTGACTTTC	CASFMGSGANVLTF
-	-	TRBV7-2	TRBJ1-5	TGTGCCAGCAGCCCGGGACTGATGGAGCCCCAGCATTTT	CASSPGLMEPQHF
once	TRBD1	TRBV4-3	TRBJ2-2	TGCGCCAGCAGCCAAGAGAGTTTAGTTGGGACAGGGGAGTCCGGGGAGCTGTTTTTT	CASSQESLVGTGESGELFF
-	-	TRBV6-6	TRBJ1-5	TGTGCCAGCAGTTCCCAGGGCCCGGAACAGCCCCAGCATTTT	CASSSQGPEQPQHF
-	-	TRBV5-5	TRBJ1-3	TGTGCCAGCAGCTTGGAACGGCAGGCATTCTCTGGAAACACCATATATTTT	CASSLERQAFSGNTIYF
-	TRBD2	TRBV11-2	TRBJ2-1	TGTGCCAGCAGCTTATCTGGGGGAGGGAATGAGCAGTTCTTC	CASSLSGGGNEQFF
-	-	TRBV11-2	TRBJ2-2	TGTGCCAGCAGTCTGACGGACTTGACGGCTAACACCGGGGAGCTGTTTTTT	CASSLTDLTANTGELFF
-	-	TRBV6-1	TRBJ2-7	TGTGCCAGCCTTCAGGGGGGAAGGGCCTACGAGCAGTACTTC	CASLQGGRAYEQYF
-	-	TRBV7-9	TRBJ2-5	TGTGCCAGCAGCTTAGGTGGGGCTGAAGAGACCCAGTACTTC	CASSLGGAEETQYF